This T cell receptor beta chain was captured by sequencing in a study of cytomegalovirus exposure and HLA in healthy donors. Overall study findings and caveats: A missense DCLRE1C variant was associated with V- and J-gene trimming of TCR beta chains in a later analysis, and an independent cohort replicated the association.

CDR3 length: 16 residues. Looked up from germline, CDR1 is LNHDA and CDR2 is SQIVND (reference sequence). J was trimmed by 3 bases and V by 5 bases; bases with no gene match: 8. Comment on this clone: Its antigen is not identified.

Primers: 60 Vbeta forward and 13 Jbeta reverse. The method was immunoSEQ multiplex PCR; TCRdb's version includes in-frame clones alone and lacks a portion of them. The data contain approximately 95,000 clones, 75% to 85% of them singletons. Donors likely had unrecorded immune exposures despite being nominally healthy when sampled. The sequence came from a man aged 18-30 years in good health and CMV-seropositive. Sequencing was done on a sample of PBMCs. This chain joins TRBV19 and TRBJ2-7, with TRBD2 matching 12 bases. CDR3 DNA: TGTGCCAGTAGTCCCGCCCCGACTAGCGGGGGCTACGAGCAGTACTTC. Its translation: CASSPAPTSGGYEQYF.